This T cell receptor beta chain was captured in a study of PD-1 blockade in classical Hodgkin lymphoma. Study summary: The patients were dosed with nivolumab 3 mg/kg, infused intravenously every 2 weeks. Overall study findings and caveats: Whereas CD4+ TCR diversity had risen significantly by C4D1, CD8+ TCR diversity had not. Complete responders had baseline diversity similar to newly diagnosed patients.

Libraries were prepared by immunoSEQ multiplex PCR; TCRdb keeps only in-frame clonotypes and omits some of them. In the table there are 64,000 or so clones, around nine tenths of which are singletons. Time point of the sample: cycle 4 day 1 (C4D1), after 6 weeks of nivolumab. Every patient was affected by relapse after autologous stem cell transplantation, while exposure to brentuximab vedotin was not uniform. Complete response, partial response or progressive disease were the best responses. As for this clone: The antigen is not known.

V was pared by 6 bases and J by 0 bases, with 5 bases of the junction left unmatched. CDR1 and CDR2 from the germline V gene are KGHSH and LQKENI. This CDR3 has 15 residues. This clonotype was obtained from a human donor with classical Hodgkin lymphoma. The starting material was peripheral blood mononuclear cells (PBMCs), obtained before the fourth cycle of nivolumab. The rearrangement links TRBV18 to TRBJ1-3; 7 bases are a match to TRBD1. The CDR3 region is CASSRGSSSGNTIYF. The CDR3 bases are TGTGCCAGCTCCAGGGGGAGTTCCTCTGGAAACACCATATATTTT.